This T cell receptor (beta chain) appears in the sequencing data of a study of T cells in Graves' hyperthyroidism and ophthalmopathy. Diagnoses used clinical symptoms, serum thyroxine and TRAb, thyroid ultrasound and orbital computed tomography. Amplification targeted TCR beta CDR3 regions from RNA transcripts. In the first-round RT-PCR of the TCR CDR3, the HTBI primer set was used. TCRdb re-analysed the multiplex PCR reads in MiXCR, keeping a single row per CDR3 protein. The repertoire consists of 700,000 to 950,000 distinct CDR3 sequences, with roughly a third occurring once and the leading ten covering around a third. Germline loops: CDR1 DFQATT, CDR2 SNEGSKA (reference sequence). The CDR3 is made up of 15 amino acids. The V and J ends lost 0 bases and 2 bases, in that order; junction bases with no gene match: 5.

The source is a woman between 40 and 55 years old with Graves' hyperthyroidism. The chain combines TRBV20-1 with TRBJ2-7; 9 bases are a match to TRBD1. The sample taken for sequencing was blood. The CDR3 protein is CSAREPGTGTYEQYF. CDR3 in DNA: TGCAGTGCTAGAGAACCGGGGACAGGGACCTACGAGCAGTACTTC.